Listed here are 29 T cell receptor beta chains from one sample, sequenced in a study of blood T cell repertoires in COVID-19. The repertoire was sequenced with immunoSEQ multiplex PCR; TCRdb's copy has only in-frame clones and lacks some. The table records 200,000 to 250,000 clones, about 87% of them present only once. The sample consisted of peripheral blood. The origin of the receptors is a man in his sixties who had recovered from COVID-19.

This sequence joins TRBV7-9 and TRBJ1-2; TRBD1 aligns across 7 bases. Trimming removed 2 bases from V and 5 bases from J; junction bases left unmatched: 5. Per germline, CDR1 SEHNR and CDR2 FQNEAQ (reference sequence). This CDR3 comprises 14 residues. CDR3 DNA sequence: TGTGCCAGCAGCTTAAAGGAGGGGGCGTATGGCTACACCTTC. Translating gives CASSLKEGAYGYTF.

This clone was recorded only once. This chain joins TRBV19 and TRBJ2-1; 7 bases map to TRBD1. The germline V gene encodes CDR1 LNHDA and CDR2 SQIVND (reference sequence). The CDR3 has 15 residues. Unmatched junction bases numbered 7, after V lost 5 bases and J lost 3 bases. The CDR3 bases are TGTGCCAGTAGTCCCGATTGGACAGGCTACAATGAGCAGTTCTTC. The encoded protein is CASSPDWTGYNEQFF.

The chain carries TRBV7-2 and TRBJ2-1; 7 bases match TRBD2. The CDR3 extends over 16 amino acids. Germline V gene sequence: CDR1 SGHTA, CDR2 FQGNSA. V was clipped by 3 bases and J by 1 base; unmatched bases: 6. The CDR3 loop is CASSLNGGKSYNEQFF. As DNA, the CDR3 is TGTGCCAGCAGCTTGAACGGGGGGAAGTCCTACAATGAGCAGTTCTTC. The complete variable domain, with remaining parts taken from reference TRBV7-2 and TRBJ2-1, reads GAGVSQSPSNKVTEKGKDVELRCDPISGHTALYWYRQSLGQGLEFLIYFQGNSAPDKSGLPSDRFSAERTGGSVSTLTIQRTQQEDSAVYLCASSLNGGKSYNEQFFGPGTRLTVL.

The genes are TRBV27 and TRBJ2-3, with 12 bases matching TRBD2. The CDR3 loop spans 18 amino acids. The J segment lost 2 bases and the V segment lost 2 bases, leaving 8 bases of the junction unmatched. Germline V gene sequence: CDR1 MNHEY, CDR2 SMNVEV (reference sequence). This chain's CDR3 is CASSLGLAGGSFTDTQYF. The DNA of the CDR3 is TGTGCCAGCAGTTTAGGGCTAGCGGGAGGGTCCTTCACAGATACGCAGTATTTT.

J is TRBJ2-6 and V is TRBV7-9; D perhaps matches TRBD2 (6 bases). Germline V CDR1 and CDR2: SEHNR, FQNEAQ (reference sequence). The CDR3 has 15 residues. Trimming stripped 6 bases from V and 4 bases from J, with 13 bases between. DNA for the CDR3: TGTGCCAGCAGATCGGGAGCGTCAGGGGCCAACGTCCTGACTTTC. This translates into CASRSGASGANVLTF.

This chain joins TRBV6-5 and TRBJ2-5; D may be TRBD2 (5 bases). Looked up from germline, CDR1 is MNHEY and CDR2 is SVGAGI. The V end lost 8 bases, the J end lost 4 bases, and 14 bases lay between the germline ends. The CDR3 extends over 13 amino acids. Here the CDR3 reads CASLSAAGETQYF. The CDR3 nucleotides are TGTGCCAGCCTTTCTGCGGCGGGAGAGACCCAGTACTTC.

The chain employs TRBV6-6 and TRBJ2-7, with 9 bases fitting TRBD1. The germline V gene encodes CDR1 MNHNY and CDR2 SVGAGI (reference sequence). The V and J ends lost 4 bases and 1 base, in that order; junction bases with no gene match: 2. CDR3 length: 14 amino acids. CDR3 DNA: TGTGCCAGCAGTTTGGACAGGGGTTCCTACGAGCAGTACTTC. Its protein product is CASSLDRGSYEQYF.

The J gene is TRBJ2-2, the V gene TRBV9; 7 nucleotides align to TRBD2. The CDR3 extends over 16 amino acids. Germline CDR1 reads SGDLS; CDR2 reads YYNGEE. The ends lost 2 bases at V and 2 bases at J; junction bases unmatched: 6. CDR3 sequence (DNA): TGTGCCAGCAGCGTCGTGCCTAGCGGTAACACCGGGGAGCTGTTTTTT. Translation: CASSVVPSGNTGELFF.

V usage is TRBV3-1 (or the pseudogene TRBV3-2) and J usage is TRBJ1-2; D uncertain. From germline, CDR1 is LGHDT and CDR2 YNNKEL (reference sequence). V gave up 2 bases and J gave up 5 bases, with 15 bases separating them. The CDR3 loop spans 15 amino acids. CDR3 loop: CASSQPGSARYGYTF. The CDR3 DNA is TGTGCCAGCAGCCAACCCGGTTCAGCTAGGTATGGCTACACCTTC.

The chain combines TRBV5-6 with TRBJ1-2; 8 bases line up with TRBD1. The CDR3 is made up of 15 amino acids. Germline CDR1 and CDR2: SGHDT and YYEEEE. J lost 5 bases, V lost 3 bases, and 9 bases had no gene match. The CDR3 DNA is TGTGCCAGCAGCTCCACCGGGACAGGAGGTTATGGCTACACCTTC. Encoded protein: CASSSTGTGGYGYTF.

The CDR3 sequence: CASSVLTSAGGNTGELFF. The CDR3 DNA reads as TGTGCCAGCAGTGTTTTAACTAGTGCGGGAGGCAACACCGGGGAGCTGTTTTTT. The V gene is TRBV6-1, the J gene TRBJ2-2, with TRBD2 matching over 8 bases. There are 18 residues in the CDR3. J was trimmed by 2 bases and V by 4 bases; bases with no gene match: 12. CDR1 and CDR2 from the germline V gene are MNHNS and SASEGT.

CDR3 coding DNA: TGCGCCAGCAGCTTGGACTCCCCCGGGACAGGGGGAGAGACCCAGTACTTC. As protein: CASSLDSPGTGGETQYF. The chain recombines TRBV5-1 with TRBJ2-5, with TRBD1 matching 11 bases. Germline V gene lookup returns CDR1 SGHRS and CDR2 YFSETQ. The CDR3 has 17 amino acids. The J segment lost 4 bases and the V segment lost 0 bases, leaving 8 bases of the junction unmatched.

The rearrangement links TRBV3-1 (or the pseudogene TRBV3-2) to TRBJ2-5; 9 nucleotides align to TRBD2. The germline V gene has CDR1 LGHDT and CDR2 YNNKEL (reference sequence). The CDR3 sequence is 14 residues long. The V segment lost 4 bases and the J segment 3 bases; nucleotides outside the gene matches: 3. The CDR3 here is CASSLSGGKETQYF. The CDR3 bases are TGTGCCAGCAGCCTAAGCGGGGGGAAAGAGACCCAGTACTTC.

The genes are TRBV18 and TRBJ2-3, with D maybe TRBD2 (6 bases). Germline assignment: CDR1 KGHSH and CDR2 LQKENI. The CDR3 spans 17 residues. Trimming cost V 3 bases and J 6 bases, with 22 bases left between them. CDR3 amino acids: CASSPPGGGLGGDTQYF. CDR3 nucleotide sequence: TGTGCCAGCTCACCCCCAGGAGGAGGCCTCGGGGGTGATACGCAGTATTTT.

The chain carries TRBV15 and TRBJ2-1; TRBD2 agrees at 10 bases. The ends lost 0 bases at V and 7 bases at J; junction bases unmatched: 12. This CDR3 comprises 18 residues. Per the germline V gene, CDR1 is LNHNV and CDR2 is YYDKDF (reference sequence). The CDR3 spells CATSREPPSGRAPNEQFF. The CDR3 DNA reads as TGTGCCACCAGCAGAGAACCCCCAAGCGGGAGGGCCCCGAATGAGCAGTTCTTC.

The chain employs TRBV3-1 (or the pseudogene TRBV3-2) and TRBJ2-7, with 9 bases that match TRBD1. The CDR3 spans 14 residues. V lost 4 bases to trimming and J lost 2 bases; unmatched junction nucleotides: 3. Germline-derived CDR1 and CDR2 are LGHDT and YNNKEL (reference sequence). The CDR3 region has the DNA TGTGCCAGCAGCCGCGGACAGGGGACCTACGAGCAGTACTTC. This translates into CASSRGQGTYEQYF.

The rearrangement uses TRBV6-5 and TRBJ1-5; 7 bases map to TRBD1. The germline gives CDR1 MNHEY, CDR2 SVGAGI. The trim removed 6 bases at V and 2 bases at J, leaving 7 bases unmatched. The CDR3 covers 15 residues. The CDR3 DNA is TGTGCCAGCAGAGATACAGGGGCCCGCAATCAGCCCCAGCATTTT. Its protein product is CASRDTGARNQPQHF.

The gene calls are TRBV7-9 and TRBJ2-7; D perhaps matches TRBD1 (5 bases). V lost 5 bases and J 5 bases, leaving 10 bases between the germline ends. Germline CDR1 reads SEHNR; CDR2 reads FQNEAQ (reference sequence). CDR3 length: 12 amino acids. CDR3 sequence reads: CASSRQPHEQYF. In DNA form, the CDR3 reads TGTGCCAGCAGCCGACAGCCCCACGAGCAGTACTTC.

This sequence joins TRBV5-1 and TRBJ1-2; D is perhaps TRBD1 (6 bases). CDR1 is SGHRS, CDR2 YFSETQ, per germline. The CDR3 sequence is 13 residues long. The V and J ends lost 6 bases and 1 base respectively, with 10 bases between them. In nucleotides, the CDR3 is TGCGCCAGCAAGGGGGAGGGTAACTATGGCTACACCTTC. Protein sequence: CASKGEGNYGYTF.

This chain links TRBV29-1 with TRBJ2-3; 9 bases line up with TRBD2. CDR3 length: 14 residues. After removal of 3 bases from V and 3 bases from J, the junction contained 4 bases not matched to a gene. Looked up from germline, CDR1 is SQVTM and CDR2 is ANQGSEA. The CDR3 coding sequence is TGCAGCGTTGAGGCGGGAGGGGGTACAGATACGCAGTATTTT. This encodes CSVEAGGGTDTQYF.

The V gene is TRBV29-1, the J gene TRBJ2-7, with a tentative D call TRBD1 (5 bases). The germline V gene has CDR1 SQVTM and CDR2 ANQGSEA. The CDR3 is 13 amino acids. Trimming took 7 bases from V and 2 from J, leaving 15 bases between them. As DNA, the CDR3 is TGCAGCGCCAGGGTCGGCCGTCCCTACGAGCAGTACTTC. Protein sequence: CSARVGRPYEQYF.

J is TRBJ2-7 and V is TRBV7-6; D call uncertain. The CDR3 is 16 residues long. Deletions cut 0 bases from V and 0 bases from J, with 12 bases between. Germline CDR1 reads SGHVS; CDR2 reads FNYEAQ. For the CDR3, the DNA is TGTGCCAGCAGCTTAGCCTCCTCGTCGTCCTCCTACGAGCAGTACTTC. The encoded protein is CASSLASSSSSYEQYF.

This chain joins TRBV11-2 and TRBJ1-2; D call uncertain. The CDR3 is 12 amino acids. Germline V gives CDR1 SGHAT, CDR2 FQNNGV. Trimming removed 4 bases at V and 4 bases at J, with 7 bases between. The CDR3 region is CASSWPGYGYTF. In DNA form, the CDR3 reads TGTGCCAGCAGCTGGCCAGGCTATGGCTACACCTTC.

This sequence joins TRBV3-1 (or the pseudogene TRBV3-2) and TRBJ1-6; 10 nucleotides line up with TRBD1. Trimming removed 1 base from V and 6 bases from J; junction bases left unmatched: 3. CDR3 length equals 16 residues. The germline V gene encodes CDR1 LGHDT and CDR2 YNNKEL (reference sequence). Written as DNA, the CDR3 is TGTGCCAGCAGCCAAGGGGGGACAGGGGTTAATTCACCCCTCCACTTT. As protein: CASSQGGTGVNSPLHF.

This clone has just a few counts. The chain uses TRBV6-4 and TRBJ2-3; TRBD2 matches 10 bases. This CDR3 contains 15 residues. The V gene's germline CDR1 is MRHNA and CDR2 SNTAGT. J was trimmed by 3 bases and V by 0 bases; bases with no gene match: 0. The CDR3 nucleotides read TGTGCCAGCAGTGACTCTAGCGGGGGGACAGATACGCAGTATTTT. This encodes CASSDSSGGTDTQYF.

The chain combines TRBV7-2 with TRBJ1-5; D is ambiguous. The germline V gene encodes CDR1 SGHTA and CDR2 FQGNSA. CDR3 length: 13 amino acids. Trimming took 6 bases from V and 0 from J, leaving 6 bases between them. The CDR3 is CASSYYSNQPQHF. As DNA, the CDR3 is TGTGCCAGCAGTTATTATAGCAATCAGCCCCAGCATTTT.

The rearrangement links TRBV3-1 (or the pseudogene TRBV3-2) to TRBJ2-7, with TRBD2 matching 8 bases. Germline CDR1 is LGHDT and CDR2 is YNNKEL (reference sequence). CDR3 size: 13 residues. V was clipped by 4 bases and J by 3 bases; unmatched bases: 2. The CDR3 DNA is TGTGCCAGCAGCCCAGCGGGAGTCTACGAGCAGTACTTC. Translating it yields CASSPAGVYEQYF.

The chain couples TRBV18 to TRBJ2-3; D possibly corresponds to TRBD1 (5 bases). Trimming left V 3 bases short and J 2 bases short, with 9 bases between. Germline values: CDR1 KGHSH, CDR2 LQKENI. This CDR3 has 14 residues. The CDR3 region has the DNA TGTGCCAGCTCACCTCAGGGCATCACAGATACGCAGTATTTT. Residues: CASSPQGITDTQYF.

A single count supports this clone. This chain links TRBV11-3 with TRBJ2-7, with a possible D match to TRBD1 (5 bases). The CDR3 spans 13 residues. V was shortened by 5 bases and J by 0 bases, with 8 bases between the two germline ends. CDR1 and CDR2 from the germline V gene are SGHNT and YENEEA. In DNA form, the CDR3 reads TGTGCCAGCAGCATAGGGGCCTCCTACGAGCAGTACTTC. Translated, it gives CASSIGASYEQYF.